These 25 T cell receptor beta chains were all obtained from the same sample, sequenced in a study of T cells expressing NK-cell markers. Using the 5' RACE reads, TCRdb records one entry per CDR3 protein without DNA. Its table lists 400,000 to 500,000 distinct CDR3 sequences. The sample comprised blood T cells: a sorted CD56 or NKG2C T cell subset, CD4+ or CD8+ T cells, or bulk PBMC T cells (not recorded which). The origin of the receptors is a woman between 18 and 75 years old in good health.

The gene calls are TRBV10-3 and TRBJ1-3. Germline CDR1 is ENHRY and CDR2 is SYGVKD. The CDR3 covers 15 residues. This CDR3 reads CAISEGMGFGNTIYF.

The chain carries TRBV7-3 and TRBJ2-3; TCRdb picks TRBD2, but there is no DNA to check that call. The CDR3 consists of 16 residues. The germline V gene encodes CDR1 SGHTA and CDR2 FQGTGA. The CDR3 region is CASTPRAGVKADTQYF.

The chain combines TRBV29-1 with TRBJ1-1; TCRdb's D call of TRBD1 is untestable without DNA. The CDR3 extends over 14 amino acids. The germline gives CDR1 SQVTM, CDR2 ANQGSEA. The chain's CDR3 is CSVPSGGWGTEAFF.

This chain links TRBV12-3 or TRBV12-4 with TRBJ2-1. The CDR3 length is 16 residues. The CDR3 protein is CASSSHTDAPYNEQFF.

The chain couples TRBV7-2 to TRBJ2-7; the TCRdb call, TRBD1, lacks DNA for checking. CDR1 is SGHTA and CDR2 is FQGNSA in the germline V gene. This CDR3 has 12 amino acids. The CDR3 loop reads CASSSGTYEHYF.

The CDR3 region is CASSLVAEPYNEQFF. This chain links TRBV5-1 with TRBJ2-1. Germline V lookup: CDR1 SGHRS, CDR2 YFSETQ. The CDR3 covers 15 residues.

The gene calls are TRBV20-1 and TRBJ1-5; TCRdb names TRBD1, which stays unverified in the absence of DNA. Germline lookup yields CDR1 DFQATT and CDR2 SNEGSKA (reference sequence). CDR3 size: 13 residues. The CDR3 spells CSAGDREGQPQHF.

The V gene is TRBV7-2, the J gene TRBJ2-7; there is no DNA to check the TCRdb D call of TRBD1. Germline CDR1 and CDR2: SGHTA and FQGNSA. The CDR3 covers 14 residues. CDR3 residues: CASSPPGQFYEQYF. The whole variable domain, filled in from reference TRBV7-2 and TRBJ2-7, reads GAGVSQSPSNKVTEKGKDVELRCDPISGHTALYWYRQSLGQGLEFLIYFQGNSAPDKSGLPSDRFSAERTGGSVSTLTIQRTQQEDSAVYLCASSPPGQFYEQYFGPGTRLTVT.

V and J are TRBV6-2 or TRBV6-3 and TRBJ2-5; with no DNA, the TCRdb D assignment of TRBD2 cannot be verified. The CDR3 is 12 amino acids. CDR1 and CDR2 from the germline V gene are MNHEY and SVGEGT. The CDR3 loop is CASMRAPETQYF.

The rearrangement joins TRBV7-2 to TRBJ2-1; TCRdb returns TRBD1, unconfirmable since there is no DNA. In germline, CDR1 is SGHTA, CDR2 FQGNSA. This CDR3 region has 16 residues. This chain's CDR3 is CASSRDGTGSVNEQFF.

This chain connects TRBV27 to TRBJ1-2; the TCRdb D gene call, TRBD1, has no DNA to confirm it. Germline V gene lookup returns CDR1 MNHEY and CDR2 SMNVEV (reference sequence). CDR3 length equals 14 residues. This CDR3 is CASSFAGAALGYTF.

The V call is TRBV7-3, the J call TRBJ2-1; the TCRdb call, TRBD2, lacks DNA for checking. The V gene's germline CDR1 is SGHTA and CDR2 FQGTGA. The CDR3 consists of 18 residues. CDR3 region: CASSLTSSGDGGRREQFF.

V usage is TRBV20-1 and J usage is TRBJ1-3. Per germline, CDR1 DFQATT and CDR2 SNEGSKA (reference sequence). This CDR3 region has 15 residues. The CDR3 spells CSARSQSIGSGTIYF.

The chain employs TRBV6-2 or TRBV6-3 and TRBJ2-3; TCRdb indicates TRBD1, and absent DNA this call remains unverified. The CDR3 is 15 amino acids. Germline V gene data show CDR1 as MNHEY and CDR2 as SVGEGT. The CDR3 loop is CASSRPGTGSDTQYF.

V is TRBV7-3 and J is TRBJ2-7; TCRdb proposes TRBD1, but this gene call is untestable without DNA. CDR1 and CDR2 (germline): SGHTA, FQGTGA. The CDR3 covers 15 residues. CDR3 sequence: CASSLNPGGEKEQYF.

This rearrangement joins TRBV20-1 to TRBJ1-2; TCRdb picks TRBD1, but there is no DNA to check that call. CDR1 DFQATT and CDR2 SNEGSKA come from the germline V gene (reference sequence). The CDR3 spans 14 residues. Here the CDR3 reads CSATGGRTNYGYTF.

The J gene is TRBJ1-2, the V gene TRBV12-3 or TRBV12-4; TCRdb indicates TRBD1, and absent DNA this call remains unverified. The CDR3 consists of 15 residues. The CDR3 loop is CASIYQGQPSYGYTF.

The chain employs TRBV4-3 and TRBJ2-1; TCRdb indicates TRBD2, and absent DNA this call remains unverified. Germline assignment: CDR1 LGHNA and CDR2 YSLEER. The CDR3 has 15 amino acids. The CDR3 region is CASRLAGAADNEQFF.

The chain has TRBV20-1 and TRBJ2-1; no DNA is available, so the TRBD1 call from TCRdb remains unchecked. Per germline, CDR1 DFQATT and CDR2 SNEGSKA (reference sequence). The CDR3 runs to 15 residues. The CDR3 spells CSAKSGTGAYNEQFF.

The CDR3 sequence: CASSPGQGAELGANVLTF. V and J are TRBV11-2 and TRBJ2-6; TCRdb picks TRBD1, but there is no DNA to check that call. Germline CDR1 reads SGHAT; CDR2 reads FQNNGV. CDR3 length: 18 amino acids.

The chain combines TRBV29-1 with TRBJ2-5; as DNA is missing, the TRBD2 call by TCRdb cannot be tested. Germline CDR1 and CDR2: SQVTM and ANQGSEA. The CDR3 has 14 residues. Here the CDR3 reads CSVEVLAGPRTQYF.

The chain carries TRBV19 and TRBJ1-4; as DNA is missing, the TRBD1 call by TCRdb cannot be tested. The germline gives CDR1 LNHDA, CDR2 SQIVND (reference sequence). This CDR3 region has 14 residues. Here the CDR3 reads CASSYDRLNEKLFF.

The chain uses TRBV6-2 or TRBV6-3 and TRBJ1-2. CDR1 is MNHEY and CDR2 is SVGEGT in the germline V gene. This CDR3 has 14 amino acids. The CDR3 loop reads CASSYSINRLGYTF.

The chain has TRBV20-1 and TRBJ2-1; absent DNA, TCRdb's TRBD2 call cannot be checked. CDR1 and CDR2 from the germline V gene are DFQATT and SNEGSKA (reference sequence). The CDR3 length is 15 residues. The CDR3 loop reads CSARDRLAGGIEQFF.

The CDR3 here is CASSLGLGKETQYF. The V call is TRBV12-3 or TRBV12-4, the J call TRBJ2-5. The length of the CDR3 is 14 residues.